This T cell receptor beta chain came from a study of cytomegalovirus exposure and HLA in healthy donors. General study results and limits: It was in a later analysis that TCR association rates were seen to vary by HLA locus, highest for DRB1 and lowest for HLA-C.

13 Jbeta primers and 60 Vbeta primers were used for the PCR. Clones were read by immunoSEQ multiplex PCR, and TCRdb kept only the in-frame ones, dropping some. The data show under 200,000 clones, approximately 82% seen once. A word on this clone: As yet, its antigen is unknown.

The CDR3 runs 15 residues. Unmatched junction bases numbered 6, after V lost 2 bases and J lost 3 bases. Germline CDR1 LNHDA, CDR2 SQIVND (reference sequence). The clonotype was recovered from a woman aged 40 to 50 in good health and CMV-seropositive. The sample was PBMCs. The genes are TRBV19 and TRBJ1-1; 7 bases line up with TRBD1. The CDR3 DNA follows: TGTGCCAGTAGTATATACGCAGGGGGGTACACTGAAGCTTTCTTT. Protein product: CASSIYAGGYTEAFF. Supplemented by reference TRBV19 and TRBJ1-1, the full variable domain reads DGGITQSPKYLFRKEGQNVTLSCEQNLNHDAMYWYRQDPGQGLRLIYYSQIVNDFQKGDIAEGYSVSREKKESFPLTVTSAQKNPTAFYLCASSIYAGGYTEAFFGQGTRLTVV.